These 16 T cell receptor beta chains came from one sample sequenced in a study of blood T cell repertoires in COVID-19. Measured with immunoSEQ multiplex PCR; TCRdb has only the in-frame clones, and not every one. Of over 300,000 clones listed, 65% to 90% were seen once; the top ten hold 7.2%. Sequenced input: peripheral blood. The receptors come from a human donor in a cohort sampled during active COVID-19.

J is TRBJ1-2 and V is TRBV6-5, with 9 bases matching TRBD1. This CDR3 is 12 amino acids long. Germline CDR1 MNHEY, CDR2 SVGAGI. Germline trimming cut 6 bases from V and 8 bases from J; bases unmatched to any gene: 4. For the CDR3, the DNA is TGTGCCAGCAGACAGGGGGCTGGGGGCTACACCTTC. Amino acid sequence: CASRQGAGGYTF.

V and J are TRBV7-2 and TRBJ1-1; 11 nucleotides agree with TRBD1. Germline V gene lookup returns CDR1 SGHTA and CDR2 FQGNSA. V dropped 3 bases and J dropped 5; count of bases not matched to a gene: 2. CDR3 length equals 14 residues. This CDR3 is CASSLDRGRTEAFF. CDR3 DNA: TGTGCCAGCAGCTTGGACAGGGGGCGTACTGAAGCTTTCTTT.

The rearrangement uses TRBV6-2 or TRBV6-3 and TRBJ1-6; 8 bases fit TRBD1. This CDR3 is 14 amino acids long. Looked up from germline, CDR1 is MNHEY and CDR2 is SVGEGT. The J segment lost 8 bases and the V segment lost 2 bases, leaving 2 bases of the junction unmatched. The CDR3 nucleotides read TGTGCCAGCAGTTACGACAGGGGATATTCACCCCTCCACTTT. This gives the protein CASSYDRGYSPLHF.

V and J are TRBV6-1 and TRBJ1-2; D gene unclear. This CDR3 region has 13 residues. The V end lost 0 bases, the J end lost 5 bases, and 7 bases lay between the germline ends. Looked up from germline, CDR1 is MNHNS and CDR2 is SASEGT. The CDR3 sequence: CASSEAPRYGYTF. In nucleotides, the CDR3 is TGTGCCAGCAGTGAAGCGCCCAGGTATGGCTACACCTTC.

The chain joins TRBV5-6 to TRBJ2-7, with TRBD2 matching 15 bases. The V segment lost 4 bases and the J segment 4 bases; nucleotides outside the gene matches: 3. The CDR3 has 15 residues. The V gene's germline CDR1 is SGHDT and CDR2 YYEEEE. The CDR3 region has the DNA TGTGCCAGCAGCACGGGACTAGCGGGGGGATACGAGCAGTACTTC. The encoded protein is CASSTGLAGGYEQYF.

This chain joins TRBV5-5 and TRBJ1-2, with a possible D match to TRBD1 (6 bases). Looked up from germline, CDR1 is SGHKS and CDR2 is YYEKEE (reference sequence). V lost 3 bases and J lost 3, with 9 bases in between. The CDR3 is made up of 13 amino acids. CDR3 coding DNA: TGTGCCAGCAGCTCGACAGGAGACTATGGCTACACCTTC. Amino acids: CASSSTGDYGYTF.

This clone was found a few times. The chain couples TRBV6-1 to TRBJ1-2; TRBD1 aligns across 8 bases. This CDR3 region has 15 residues. With V trimmed by 3 bases and J by 4 bases, 7 bases remained unmatched. The V gene's germline CDR1 is MNHNS and CDR2 SASEGT. CDR3 amino acids: CASSEGTGRAYGYTF. The CDR3 DNA sequence: TGTGCCAGCAGTGAGGGGACAGGAAGGGCCTATGGCTACACCTTC.

The chain couples TRBV30 to TRBJ1-1; a weak D match, TRBD1 (6 bases). Germline lookup yields CDR1 GTSNPN and CDR2 SVGIG (reference sequence). Deletions cut 8 bases from V and 0 bases from J, with 16 bases between. The CDR3 loop spans 14 amino acids. Here the CDR3 reads CALAKQGLNTEAFF. The CDR3 DNA reads TGTGCCCTAGCCAAACAGGGCCTGAACACTGAAGCTTTCTTT.

The V call is TRBV21-1, the J call TRBJ2-7; the D call of TRBD2 is as the table states it, not checked on the DNA. TRBV21-1 is designated a pseudogene. The CDR3 contains 15 residues. The CDR3 DNA reads TGTGCCAGCAGCCTAAAGAGGCTCCCGTCCTACGAGCAGTACTTC. Translating gives CASSLKRLPSYEQYF.

The gene calls are TRBV20-1 and TRBJ1-1; tentative D call: TRBD1 (5 bases). Germline CDR1 DFQATT, CDR2 SNEGSKA (reference sequence). The CDR3 totals 11 residues. V was trimmed by 5 bases and J by 8 bases, leaving 12 bases between them. The CDR3 nucleotides are TGCAGTGCTCCCCTTCGGGGGGAAGCTTTCTTT. Protein: CSAPLRGEAFF.

This chain joins TRBV13 and TRBJ1-6, with 8 bases that match TRBD1. The CDR3 has 16 amino acids. V dropped 5 bases and J dropped 7; count of bases not matched to a gene: 10. Germline CDR1 reads PRHDT; CDR2 reads FYEKMQ (reference sequence). CDR3 nucleotides: TGTGCCAGCAGCGAAAGGACAGGGAGGAACAATTCACCCCTCCACTTT. Its translation is CASSERTGRNNSPLHF. Complete variable domain (other parts from reference TRBV13 and TRBJ1-6): AAGVIQSPRHLIKEKRETATLKCYPIPRHDTVYWYQQGPGQDPQFLISFYEKMQSDKGSIPDRFSAQQFSDYHSELNMSSLELGDSALYFCASSERTGRNNSPLHFGNGTRLTVT.

The chain carries TRBV5-6 and TRBJ2-7, with D unclear. Germline CDR1 is SGHDT and CDR2 is YYEEEE. This CDR3 is 14 amino acids long. The V gene lost 4 bases and the J gene lost 2 bases, with 13 bases spanning the gap. The CDR3 region has the DNA TGTGCCAGCAGCGCCCGAGCTCGCGCCTACGAGCAGTACTTC. This gives the protein CASSARARAYEQYF.

Worth noting for this clone: Because the CDR3's place on the DNA is in doubt, the DNA is left out and the CDR3 is given as listed by TCRdb. The V and J genes are TRBV10-2 and TRBJ1-6. Germline V gives CDR1 WSHSY, CDR2 SAAADI. The CDR3 is 15 residues long, ends included. The CDR3 is CASSSSAAVNSPLHF.

The V and J genes are TRBV5-1 and TRBJ1-2, with 11 bases that match TRBD1. This CDR3 region has 16 residues. V trimming: 0 bases; J trimming: 3 bases; junction bases outside the gene matches: 4. Germline CDR1 and CDR2: SGHRS and YFSETQ. CDR3 sequence reads: CASSLAWDRGDYGYTF. Written as DNA, the CDR3 is TGCGCCAGCAGCTTGGCATGGGACAGGGGGGACTATGGCTACACCTTC.

Written as DNA, the CDR3 is TGTGCCAGCAGCTTAGCAGGGGGCTATCAGCCCCAGCATTTT. As protein: CASSLAGGYQPQHF. This chain links TRBV11-2 with TRBJ1-5, with 8 bases that match TRBD1. V shed 1 base and J 5 bases; nucleotides not matched to a gene: 1. Germline V gene lookup returns CDR1 SGHAT and CDR2 FQNNGV. There are 14 residues in the CDR3.

The V gene is TRBV4-2, the J gene TRBJ1-2; D remains ambiguous. Germline values: CDR1 LGHNA, CDR2 YNFKEQ. This CDR3 region has 16 residues. V lost 3 bases to trimming and J lost 0 bases, with 14 bases between them. This chain's CDR3 is CASSHPSTAANYGYTF. CDR3 bases: TGTGCCAGCAGCCACCCAAGCACAGCCGCTAACTATGGCTACACCTTC.